This T cell receptor beta chain appears in the sequencing data of a study of blood T cell repertoires in COVID-19. Study-level information: Sites in the United States, Italy and Spain provided acute and convalescent COVID-19 samples.

Sequencing was performed with immunoSEQ multiplex PCR; in TCRdb, only in-frame clones are kept and a portion is missing. The table shows 150,000 or so clones, with about 88% occurring only once. Sequenced material: peripheral blood. The clonotype comes from a woman aged 50 to 60 with COVID-19, enrolled during active disease.

The DNA for the CDR3 is TGTGCCAGCAGTGAGTTACAAGAGACCCAGTACTTC. Translating gives CASSELQETQYF. The chain is built from TRBV2 and TRBJ2-5; no definite D call. V shed 3 bases and J shed 2 bases, with 4 bases lying between them. The CDR3 loop spans 12 amino acids. Germline V lookup: CDR1 SNHLY, CDR2 FYNNEI.